The next 23 T cell receptor beta chains were all read from a single sample in a study of blood T cell repertoires in COVID-19. The assay was immunoSEQ multiplex PCR, and TCRdb's table has in-frame clones only and misses some. Of 95,000 to 100,000 clones listed, 75% to 90% are singletons. Input material: peripheral blood. These TCRs come from a man aged 80 or over with acute or convalescent COVID-19.

This chain connects TRBV7-9 to TRBJ2-3; D might be TRBD2 (7 bases). In germline, CDR1 is SEHNR, CDR2 FQNEAQ (reference sequence). The CDR3 extends over 15 amino acids. The V and J ends lost 5 bases and 1 base respectively, with 13 bases between them. In nucleotides, the CDR3 is TGTGCCAGCAGCAGGGGGGGCGGTGGCACAGATACGCAGTATTTT. It codes for CASSRGGGGTDTQYF.

A single count supports this clone. This chain links TRBV7-6 with TRBJ2-4, with a weak D call TRBD2 (5 bases). Germline V gene sequence: CDR1 SGHVS, CDR2 FNYEAQ. The CDR3 has 15 amino acids. Trimming left V 4 bases short and J 3 bases short, with 13 bases between. The CDR3 loop reads CASSSPNSGKNIQYF. Written as DNA, the CDR3 is TGTGCCAGCAGCTCCCCGAACAGCGGCAAAAACATTCAGTACTTC. Drawing the rest from reference TRBV7-6 and TRBJ2-4, the complete variable domain is GAGVSQSPRYKVTKRGQDVALRCDPISGHVSLYWYRQALGQGPEFLTYFNYEAQQDKSGLPNDRFSAERPEGSISTLTIQRTEQRDSAMYRCASSSPNSGKNIQYFGAGTRLSVL.

The rearrangement joins TRBV5-1 to TRBJ2-7, with D maybe TRBD1 (9 bases). V was cut by 4 bases and J by 4 bases, with 21 bases left in between. Looked up from germline, CDR1 is SGHRS and CDR2 is YFSETQ. The CDR3 extends over 16 amino acids. The CDR3 DNA sequence: TGCGCCAGCAGCCCCGGGGGGGGACAGGGTGTGTACGAGCAGTACTTC. It encodes CASSPGGGQGVYEQYF.

This clone was recorded a few times. CDR3 residues: CASRNQQVADEKLFF. DNA for the CDR3: TGTGCCAGTAGGAACCAGCAGGTGGCTGATGAAAAACTGTTTTTT. The chain employs TRBV19 and TRBJ1-4; D is undetermined. Germline V lookup: CDR1 LNHDA, CDR2 SQIVND (reference sequence). With 6 bases removed from V and 6 bases from J, the gap between germline ends came to 17 bases. The CDR3 contains 15 residues.

The rearrangement joins TRBV11-2 to TRBJ2-3, with 11 bases that match TRBD2. The CDR3 totals 15 residues. Germline V gives CDR1 SGHAT, CDR2 FQNNGV. Trimming removed 5 bases from V and 10 bases from J; junction bases left unmatched: 11. The CDR3 DNA is TGTGCCAGCAGCCCGGGACTAGCGGTTAGCGGCCCGCAGTATTTT. The encoded protein is CASSPGLAVSGPQYF.

The chain is built from TRBV7-8 and TRBJ2-7; 9 bases match TRBD1. The CDR3 sequence is 15 residues long. The junction had 7 bases not matched to a gene; V was cut back by 5 bases and J by 2 bases. In germline, CDR1 is SGHVS, CDR2 FQNEAQ. The CDR3 region has the DNA TGTGCCAGCAGCGCCCCGGGACAGGGTACCTACGAGCAGTACTTC. This encodes CASSAPGQGTYEQYF.

With respect to this clone: At one of its ends the junction is not consistent with the germline gene, which may arise from a read error. Other nucleotide sequences from this sample produce the same CDR3. The chain joins TRBV4-1 to TRBJ2-7, with TRBD2 matching 12 bases. Germline V gene data show CDR1 as MGHRA and CDR2 as YSYEKL. CDR3 length: 17 amino acids. For the CDR3, the DNA is TGCGCCAGCAGCCATCCGACTAGCGGGGGAATCTCCTACGAGCAGTATTTC. Protein sequence: CASSHPTSGGISYEQYF.

This chain uses TRBV3-1 (or the pseudogene TRBV3-2) with TRBJ1-2, with D maybe TRBD1 (5 bases). The CDR3 is 14 amino acids. V lost 2 bases to trimming and J lost 3 bases, with 10 bases between them. In germline, CDR1 is LGHDT, CDR2 YNNKEL (reference sequence). CDR3 DNA: TGTGCCAGCAGCCAATACAAAGGGGACTATGGCTACACCTTC. Amino acid sequence: CASSQYKGDYGYTF.

The rearrangement uses TRBV3-1 (or the pseudogene TRBV3-2) and TRBJ2-5, with a tentative D call TRBD2 (6 bases). Per the germline V gene, CDR1 is LGHDT and CDR2 is YNNKEL (reference sequence). Trimming pared 1 base from V and 5 bases from J, leaving 14 bases between. CDR3 size: 15 residues. The CDR3 here is CASSQGGAGTETQYF. As DNA, the CDR3 is TGTGCCAGCAGCCAAGGTGGTGCGGGAACGGAGACCCAGTACTTC.

The chain is built from TRBV4-2 and TRBJ2-7; no clear D. V lost 2 bases to trimming and J lost 3 bases, with 5 bases between them. This CDR3 is built from 12 residues. Germline assignment: CDR1 LGHNA and CDR2 YNFKEQ. The CDR3 here is CASSQNSYEQYF. The DNA of the CDR3 is TGTGCCAGCAGCCAAAACAGCTACGAGCAGTACTTC.

The gene calls are TRBV28 and TRBJ2-3; weak D call: TRBD1 (7 bases). The CDR3 has 14 amino acids. Germline V gives CDR1 MDHEN, CDR2 SYDVKM. V was trimmed by 6 bases and J by 9 bases, leaving 19 bases between them. As DNA, the CDR3 is TGTGCCAGCAGAGAACCAAGGACAGGAGGGACGCAGTATTTT. It codes for CASREPRTGGTQYF.

The V call is TRBV7-6, the J call TRBJ2-1, with 9 bases that match TRBD2. Per germline, CDR1 SGHVS and CDR2 FNYEAQ. V was clipped by 1 base and J by 10 bases; unmatched bases: 5. The CDR3 spans 14 residues. The CDR3 DNA reads TGTGCCAGCAGCTTAGGGTCTAGCGGGACGGAGCAGTTCTTC. Protein product: CASSLGSSGTEQFF.

V gene TRBV24-1 combines with J gene TRBJ1-5; perhaps TRBD1 as D (6 bases). The CDR3 sequence is 17 residues long. CDR1 is KGHDR and CDR2 is SFDVKD in the germline V gene. Trimming pared 3 bases from V and 3 bases from J, leaving 17 bases between. CDR3: CATSDGGAARFNQPQHF. The CDR3 coding sequence is TGTGCCACCAGTGATGGGGGGGCCGCCAGGTTCAATCAGCCCCAGCATTTT.

This chain joins TRBV10-3 and TRBJ1-6, with D uncertain. The CDR3 has 13 residues. V lost 3 bases and J lost 7, with 7 bases in between. From germline, CDR1 is ENHRY and CDR2 SYGVKD. The CDR3 here is CAISEQQNSPLHF. In nucleotides, the CDR3 is TGTGCCATCAGTGAACAGCAAAATTCACCCCTCCACTTT.

This clone was seen only once. V gene TRBV5-1 combines with J gene TRBJ2-5, with TRBD2 identical over 12 bases. Germline V gene sequence: CDR1 SGHRS, CDR2 YFSETQ. The CDR3 is 16 residues long. Unmatched junction bases numbered 4, after V lost 0 bases and J lost 4 bases. The DNA for the CDR3 is TGCGCCAGCAGCTTGGGGACTAGCGGGATTCCAGAGACCCAGTACTTC. Encoded protein: CASSLGTSGIPETQYF.

The rearrangement uses TRBV27 and TRBJ2-7; TRBD2 matches at 9 bases. The CDR3 runs 16 residues. Losses at the gene ends were 1 base for V and 2 bases for J; bases not matched to a gene: 6. Germline V gives CDR1 MNHEY, CDR2 SMNVEV (reference sequence). The CDR3 here is CASSLLQAGGPYEQYF. The CDR3 coding sequence is TGTGCCAGCAGTTTATTGCAAGCGGGAGGTCCCTACGAGCAGTACTTC.

The chain uses TRBV27 and TRBJ2-5; possibly TRBD2 for D (6 bases). This CDR3 is built from 17 residues. Per germline, CDR1 MNHEY and CDR2 SMNVEV (reference sequence). Trimming shortened V by 1 base and J by 5 bases, and 20 bases separated the two germline ends. This chain's CDR3 is CASSLLGTPSGWETQYF. The CDR3 DNA reads TGTGCCAGCAGTTTATTAGGGACTCCCTCCGGTTGGGAGACCCAGTACTTC.

This clone was counted a single time. CDR3 sequence (DNA): TGTGCCACCAGTCCTCCAGGGGTGTCTGGGGCCAACGTCCTGACTTTC. Its translation: CATSPPGVSGANVLTF. The rearrangement uses TRBV15 and TRBJ2-6; weak D call: TRBD1 (6 bases). From germline, CDR1 is LNHNV and CDR2 YYDKDF (reference sequence). The CDR3 spans 16 residues. The V end lost 6 bases, the J end lost 1 base, and 13 bases lay between the germline ends.

The chain uses TRBV19 and TRBJ1-1; TRBD1 is a possible D gene (5 bases). Germline V gene data show CDR1 as LNHDA and CDR2 as SQIVND (reference sequence). CDR3 length: 13 residues. With 6 bases removed from V and 7 bases from J, the gap between germline ends came to 15 bases. The CDR3 DNA reads TGTGCCAGTAGGCCGGGACCGGGAGGTGAAGCTTTCTTT. This translates into CASRPGPGGEAFF.

The chain recombines TRBV5-1 with TRBJ2-5, with 9 positions matching TRBD1. Trimming removed 5 bases from V and 1 base from J; junction bases left unmatched: 3. Germline CDR1 and CDR2: SGHRS and YFSETQ. There are 14 residues in the CDR3. CDR3 sequence: CASRPTGGQETQYF. CDR3 bases: TGCGCCAGCAGACCGACAGGGGGCCAAGAGACCCAGTACTTC. The full variable domain, rest sourced from reference TRBV5-1 and TRBJ2-5, is KAGVTQTPRYLIKTRGQQVTLSCSPISGHRSVSWYQQTPGQGLQFLFEYFSETQRNKGNFPGRFSGRQFSNSRSEMNVSTLELGDSALYLCASRPTGGQETQYFGPGTRLLVL.

This chain joins TRBV5-1 and TRBJ2-7, with 7 positions matching TRBD1. The CDR3 contains 14 residues. The V gene's germline CDR1 is SGHRS and CDR2 YFSETQ. V shed 2 bases and J 3 bases; nucleotides not matched to a gene: 5. In DNA form, the CDR3 reads TGCGCCAGCAGCTTCGGGGACAGACTCTACGAGCAGTACTTC. Residues: CASSFGDRLYEQYF.

The V gene is TRBV5-4, the J gene TRBJ1-2; D gene uncertain. Trimming took off 0 bases at V and 7 bases at J, with 10 bases between the two ends. Germline CDR1 and CDR2: SGHNT and YYREEE (reference sequence). This CDR3 has 13 residues. CDR3 amino acids: CASSLAGVGGYTF. DNA for the CDR3: TGTGCCAGCAGCTTGGCGGGAGTCGGTGGCTACACCTTC. Complete variable domain (other parts from reference TRBV5-4 and TRBJ1-2): ETGVTQSPTHLIKTRGQQVTLRCSSQSGHNTVSWYQQALGQGPQFIFQYYREEENGRGNFPPRFSGLQFPNYSSELNVNALELDDSALYLCASSLAGVGGYTFGSGTRLTVV.

This chain links TRBV19 with TRBJ2-7, with a tentative D call TRBD1 (6 bases). CDR3 length equals 13 residues. Trimming removed 3 bases from V and 2 bases from J, with 8 bases in between. Germline V gene lookup returns CDR1 LNHDA and CDR2 SQIVND (reference sequence). The CDR3 bases are TGTGCCAGTAGTATGGACAGCACCTACGAGCAGTACTTC. Protein product: CASSMDSTYEQYF.